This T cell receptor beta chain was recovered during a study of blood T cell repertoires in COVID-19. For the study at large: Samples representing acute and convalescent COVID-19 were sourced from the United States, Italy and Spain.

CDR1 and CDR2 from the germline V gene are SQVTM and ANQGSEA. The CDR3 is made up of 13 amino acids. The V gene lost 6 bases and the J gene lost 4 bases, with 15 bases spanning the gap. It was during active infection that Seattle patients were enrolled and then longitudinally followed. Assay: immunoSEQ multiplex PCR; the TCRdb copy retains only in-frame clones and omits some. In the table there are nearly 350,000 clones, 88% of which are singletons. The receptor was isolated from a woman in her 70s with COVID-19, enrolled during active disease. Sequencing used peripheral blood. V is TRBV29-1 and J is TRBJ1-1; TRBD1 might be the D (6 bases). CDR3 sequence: CSVGTGLSTEAFF. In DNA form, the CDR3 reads TGCAGCGTGGGTACAGGGTTAAGCACTGAAGCTTTCTTT.